This T cell receptor beta chain derives from a study of cytomegalovirus exposure and HLA in healthy donors. Measured with immunoSEQ multiplex PCR; TCRdb has only the in-frame clones, and not every one. The sample yields fewer than 130,000 clones, more than 75% seen once. With regard to this clone: Its antigen is currently unknown.

The CDR3 length is 12 residues. Between the trimmed V and J ends, which lost 2 bases and 10 bases, there was a span of 9 bases. Looked up from germline, CDR1 is SGHDT and CDR2 is YYEEEE. Study results and limitations: According to a later analysis, TCR clusters from the first cohort tended to co-occur in the 100 to 150 validation repertoires. Some public TCRs appeared in many individuals, while most sequences were rare. Some TCR beta chains (roughly 160 of them) were listed as cytomegalovirus-associated. Reports credit the classifier with highly specific, highly sensitive diagnosis of cytomegalovirus status.

The V and J genes are TRBV5-6 and TRBJ1-4, with D tentatively TRBD1 (5 bases). The TCR originated in a young woman in good health and CMV-seropositive. Input material: PBMCs. As DNA, the CDR3 is TGTGCCAGCAGCTTCCAGGGTGGAAAACTGTTTTTT. It encodes CASSFQGGKLFF.